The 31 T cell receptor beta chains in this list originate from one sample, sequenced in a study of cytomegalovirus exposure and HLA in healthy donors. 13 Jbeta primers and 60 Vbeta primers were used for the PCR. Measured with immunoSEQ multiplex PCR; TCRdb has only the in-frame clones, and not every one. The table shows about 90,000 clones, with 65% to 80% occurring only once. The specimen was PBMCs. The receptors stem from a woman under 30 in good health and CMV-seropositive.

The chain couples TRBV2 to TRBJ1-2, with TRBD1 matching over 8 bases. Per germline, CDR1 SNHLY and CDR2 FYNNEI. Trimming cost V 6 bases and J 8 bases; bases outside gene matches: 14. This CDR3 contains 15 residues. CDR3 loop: CASRFPYGQGRGYTF. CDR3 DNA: TGTGCCAGCAGATTCCCCTACGGACAGGGCAGAGGCTACACCTTC.

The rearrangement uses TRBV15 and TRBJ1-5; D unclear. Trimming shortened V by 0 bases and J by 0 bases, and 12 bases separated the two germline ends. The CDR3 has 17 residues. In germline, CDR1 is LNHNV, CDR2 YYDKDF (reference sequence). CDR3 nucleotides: TGTGCCACCAGCAGAGATCTGGTAACAGATAGCAATCAGCCCCAGCATTTT. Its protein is CATSRDLVTDSNQPQHF.

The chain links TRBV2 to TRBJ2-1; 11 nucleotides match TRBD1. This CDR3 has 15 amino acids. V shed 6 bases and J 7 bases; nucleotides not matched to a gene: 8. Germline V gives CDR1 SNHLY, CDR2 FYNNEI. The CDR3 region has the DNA TGTGCCAGCAGCTCCGGACAGGGGGCGCGGAATGAGCAGTTCTTC. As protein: CASSSGQGARNEQFF.

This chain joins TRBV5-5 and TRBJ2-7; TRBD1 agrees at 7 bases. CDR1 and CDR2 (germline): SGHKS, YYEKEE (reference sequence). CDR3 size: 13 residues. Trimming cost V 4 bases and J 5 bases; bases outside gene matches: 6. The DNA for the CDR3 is TGTGCCAGCAGCAGAGAGACAGGGCACGAGCAGTACTTC. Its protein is CASSRETGHEQYF.

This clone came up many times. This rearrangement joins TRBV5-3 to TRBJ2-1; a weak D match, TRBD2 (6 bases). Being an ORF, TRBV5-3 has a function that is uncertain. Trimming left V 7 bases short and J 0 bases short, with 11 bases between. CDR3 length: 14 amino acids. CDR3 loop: CARGDLPSYNEQFF. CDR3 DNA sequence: TGTGCCAGAGGGGACTTGCCCTCCTACAATGAGCAGTTCTTC.

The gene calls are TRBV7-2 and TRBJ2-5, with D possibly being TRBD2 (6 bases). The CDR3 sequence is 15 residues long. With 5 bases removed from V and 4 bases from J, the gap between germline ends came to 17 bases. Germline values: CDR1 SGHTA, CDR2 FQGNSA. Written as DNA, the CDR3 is TGTGCCAGCAGCCCGGGACTCCCCGGGCGAGAGACCCAGTACTTC. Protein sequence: CASSPGLPGRETQYF.

CDR3 amino acids: CASSYSWTVPSEAFF. In DNA, the CDR3 is TGTGCCAGCAGTTACTCGTGGACAGTTCCCTCTGAAGCTTTCTTT. This chain links TRBV6-5 with TRBJ1-1; D may be TRBD1 (6 bases). V lost 0 bases and J lost 6, with 14 bases in between. Per the germline V gene, CDR1 is MNHEY and CDR2 is SVGAGI. The CDR3 has 15 residues.

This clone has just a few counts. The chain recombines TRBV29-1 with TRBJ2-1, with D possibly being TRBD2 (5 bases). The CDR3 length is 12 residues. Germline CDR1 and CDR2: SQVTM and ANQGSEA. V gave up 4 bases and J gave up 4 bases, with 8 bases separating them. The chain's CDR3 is CSVVGGYNEQFF. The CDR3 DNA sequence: TGCAGCGTTGTCGGAGGATACAATGAGCAGTTCTTC.

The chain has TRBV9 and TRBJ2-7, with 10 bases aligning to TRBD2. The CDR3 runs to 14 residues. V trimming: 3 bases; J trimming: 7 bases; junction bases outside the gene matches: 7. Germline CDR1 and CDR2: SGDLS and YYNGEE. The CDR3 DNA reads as TGTGCCAGCAGCGCTAGCGGGAGTCTAAGGGAGCAGTACTTC. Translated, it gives CASSASGSLREQYF.

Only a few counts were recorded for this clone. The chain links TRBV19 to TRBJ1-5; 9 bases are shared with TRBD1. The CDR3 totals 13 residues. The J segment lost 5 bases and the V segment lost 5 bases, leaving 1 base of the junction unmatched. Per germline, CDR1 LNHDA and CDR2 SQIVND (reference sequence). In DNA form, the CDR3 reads TGTGCCAGTAGTGACAGGGGGGATCAGCCCCAGCATTTT. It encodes CASSDRGDQPQHF.

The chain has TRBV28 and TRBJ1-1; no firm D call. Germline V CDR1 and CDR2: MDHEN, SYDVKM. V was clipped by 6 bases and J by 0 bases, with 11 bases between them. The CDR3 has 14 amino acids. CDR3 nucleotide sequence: TGTGCCAGCAGCCTCGCACAGTTGAACACTGAAGCTTTCTTT. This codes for CASSLAQLNTEAFF.

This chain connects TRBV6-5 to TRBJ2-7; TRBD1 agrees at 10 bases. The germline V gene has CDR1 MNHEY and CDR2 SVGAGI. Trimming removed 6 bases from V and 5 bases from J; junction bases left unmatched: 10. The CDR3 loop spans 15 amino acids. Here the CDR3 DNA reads TGTGCCAGCAGCCCCGGACAGGGGGTAAGGAACGAGCAGTACTTC. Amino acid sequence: CASSPGQGVRNEQYF.

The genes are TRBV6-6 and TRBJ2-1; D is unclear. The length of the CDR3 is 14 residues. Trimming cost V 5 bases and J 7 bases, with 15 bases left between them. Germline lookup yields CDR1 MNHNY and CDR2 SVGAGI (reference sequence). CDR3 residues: CASSPLGASNEQFF. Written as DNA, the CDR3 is TGTGCCAGCAGTCCCCTAGGAGCCAGTAATGAGCAGTTCTTC.

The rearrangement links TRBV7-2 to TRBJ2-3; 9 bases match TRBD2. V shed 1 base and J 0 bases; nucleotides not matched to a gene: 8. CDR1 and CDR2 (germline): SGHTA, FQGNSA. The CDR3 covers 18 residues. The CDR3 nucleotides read TGTGCCAGCAGCTTAGATCAGCGGGGGGCCTTTAGCACAGATACGCAGTATTTT. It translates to CASSLDQRGAFSTDTQYF.

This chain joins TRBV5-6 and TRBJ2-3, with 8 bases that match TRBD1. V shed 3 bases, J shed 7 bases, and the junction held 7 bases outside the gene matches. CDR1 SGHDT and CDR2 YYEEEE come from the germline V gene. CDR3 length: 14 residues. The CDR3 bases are TGTGCCAGCAGCTCTGACAGGGGAATGAATACGCAGTATTTT. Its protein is CASSSDRGMNTQYF. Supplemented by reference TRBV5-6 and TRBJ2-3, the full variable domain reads DAGVTQSPTHLIKTRGQQVTLRCSPKSGHDTVSWYQQALGQGPQFIFQYYEEEERQRGNFPDRFSGHQFPNYSSELNVNALLLGDSALYLCASSSDRGMNTQYFGPGTRLTVL.

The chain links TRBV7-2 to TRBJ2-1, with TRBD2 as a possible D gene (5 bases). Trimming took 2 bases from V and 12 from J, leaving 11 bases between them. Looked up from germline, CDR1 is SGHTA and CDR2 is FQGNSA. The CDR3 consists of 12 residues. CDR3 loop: CASSLQDRGQFF. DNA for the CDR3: TGTGCCAGCAGCTTACAGGACCGGGGGCAGTTCTTC.

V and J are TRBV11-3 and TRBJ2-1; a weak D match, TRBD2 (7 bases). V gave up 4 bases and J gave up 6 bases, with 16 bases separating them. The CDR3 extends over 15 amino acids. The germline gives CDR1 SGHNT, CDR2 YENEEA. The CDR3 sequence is CASSYGGWGGNEQFF. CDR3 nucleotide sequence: TGTGCCAGCAGCTACGGGGGCTGGGGGGGCAATGAGCAGTTCTTC.

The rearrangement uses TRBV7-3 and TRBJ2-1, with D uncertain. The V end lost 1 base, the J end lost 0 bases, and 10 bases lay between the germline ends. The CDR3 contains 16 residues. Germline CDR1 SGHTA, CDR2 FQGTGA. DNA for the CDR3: TGTGCCAGCAGCTTAATGGGCTCCGCCTCCTACAATGAGCAGTTCTTC. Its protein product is CASSLMGSASYNEQFF.

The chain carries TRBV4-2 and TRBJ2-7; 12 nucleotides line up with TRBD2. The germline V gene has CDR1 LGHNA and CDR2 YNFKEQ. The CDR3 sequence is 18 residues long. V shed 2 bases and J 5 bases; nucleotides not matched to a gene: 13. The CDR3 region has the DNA TGTGCCAGCAGCCAACAGGCGAGGACTAGCGGGGTCGGCGACGAGCAGTACTTC. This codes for CASSQQARTSGVGDEQYF.

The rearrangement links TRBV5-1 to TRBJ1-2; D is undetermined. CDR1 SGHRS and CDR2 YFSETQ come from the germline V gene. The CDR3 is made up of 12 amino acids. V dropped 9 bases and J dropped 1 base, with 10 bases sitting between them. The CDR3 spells CAIRRGNYGYTF. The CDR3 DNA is TGCGCCATCCGGCGGGGTAACTATGGCTACACCTTC.

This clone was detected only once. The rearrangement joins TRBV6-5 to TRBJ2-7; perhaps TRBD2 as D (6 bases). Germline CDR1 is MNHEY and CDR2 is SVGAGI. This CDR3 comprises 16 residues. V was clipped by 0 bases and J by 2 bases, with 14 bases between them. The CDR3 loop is CASSYSNVGGPYEQYF. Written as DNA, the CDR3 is TGTGCCAGCAGTTACTCGAATGTGGGAGGCCCCTACGAGCAGTACTTC.

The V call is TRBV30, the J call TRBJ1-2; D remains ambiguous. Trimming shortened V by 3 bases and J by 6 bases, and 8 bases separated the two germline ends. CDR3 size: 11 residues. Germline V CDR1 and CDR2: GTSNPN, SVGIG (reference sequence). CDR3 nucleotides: TGTGCCTGGAGCCCCACAGATGGCTACACCTTC. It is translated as CAWSPTDGYTF.

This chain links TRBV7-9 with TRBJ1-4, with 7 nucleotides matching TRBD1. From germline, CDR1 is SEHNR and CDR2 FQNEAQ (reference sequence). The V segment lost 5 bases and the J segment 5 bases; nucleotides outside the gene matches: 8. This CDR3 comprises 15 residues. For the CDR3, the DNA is TGTGCCAGCAGCCGGGACAGTGGAGGGAATGAAAAACTGTTTTTT. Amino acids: CASSRDSGGNEKLFF.

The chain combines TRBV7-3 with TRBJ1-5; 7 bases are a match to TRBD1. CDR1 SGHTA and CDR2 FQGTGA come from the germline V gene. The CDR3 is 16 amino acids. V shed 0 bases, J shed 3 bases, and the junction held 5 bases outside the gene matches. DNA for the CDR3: TGTGCCAGCAGCTTAACGGGGACAGCCTTCAATCAGCCCCAGCATTTT. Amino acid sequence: CASSLTGTAFNQPQHF.

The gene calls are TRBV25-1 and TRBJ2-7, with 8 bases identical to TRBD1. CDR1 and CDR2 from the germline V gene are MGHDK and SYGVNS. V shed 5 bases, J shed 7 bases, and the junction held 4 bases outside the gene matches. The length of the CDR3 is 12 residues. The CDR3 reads CASSSNRGEQYF. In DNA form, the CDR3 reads TGTGCCAGCAGTTCGAACAGGGGGGAGCAGTACTTC.

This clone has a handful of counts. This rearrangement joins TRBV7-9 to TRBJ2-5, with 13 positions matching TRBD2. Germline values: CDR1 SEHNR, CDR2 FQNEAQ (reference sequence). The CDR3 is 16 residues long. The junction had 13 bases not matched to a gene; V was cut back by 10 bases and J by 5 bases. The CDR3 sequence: CATVPSETSGRETQYF. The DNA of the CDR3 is TGTGCCACCGTCCCGTCTGAGACTAGCGGGAGGGAGACCCAGTACTTC.

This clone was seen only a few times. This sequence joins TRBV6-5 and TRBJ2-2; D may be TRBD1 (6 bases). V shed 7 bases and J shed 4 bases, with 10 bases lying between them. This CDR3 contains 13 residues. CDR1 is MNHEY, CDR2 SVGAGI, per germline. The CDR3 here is CASKRTATGELFF. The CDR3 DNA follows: TGTGCCAGCAAGCGGACAGCCACCGGGGAGCTGTTTTTT.

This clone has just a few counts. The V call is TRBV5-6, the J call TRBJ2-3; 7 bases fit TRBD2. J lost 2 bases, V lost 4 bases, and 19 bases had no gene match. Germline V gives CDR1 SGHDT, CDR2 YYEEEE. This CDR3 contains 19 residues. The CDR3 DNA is TGTGCCAGCAGCCTGCTTGGTCTAGTCTCTAGCGGTTCCACAGATACGCAGTATTTT. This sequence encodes CASSLLGLVSSGSTDTQYF.

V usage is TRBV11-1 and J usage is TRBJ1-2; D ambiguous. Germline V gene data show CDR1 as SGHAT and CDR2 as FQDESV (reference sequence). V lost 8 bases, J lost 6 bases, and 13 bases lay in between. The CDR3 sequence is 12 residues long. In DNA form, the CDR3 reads TGTGCCAGCTCCAGCAGAGCGAATGGCTACACCTTC. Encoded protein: CASSSRANGYTF.

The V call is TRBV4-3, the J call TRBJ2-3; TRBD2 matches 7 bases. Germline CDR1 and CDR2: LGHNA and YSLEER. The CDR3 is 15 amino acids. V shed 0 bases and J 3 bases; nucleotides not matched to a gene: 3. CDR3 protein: CASSQDPAGTDTQYF. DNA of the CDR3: TGCGCCAGCAGCCAAGATCCAGCGGGAACAGATACGCAGTATTTT.

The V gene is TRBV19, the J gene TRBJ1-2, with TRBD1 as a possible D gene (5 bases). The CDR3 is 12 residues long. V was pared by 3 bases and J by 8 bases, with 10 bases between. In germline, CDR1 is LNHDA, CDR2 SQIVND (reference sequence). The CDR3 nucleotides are TGTGCCAGTAGTATGGGGCCCCGGGGCTACACCTTC. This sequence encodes CASSMGPRGYTF.